A single sample is the source of the 19 T cell receptor beta chains below, sequenced in a study of T cell responses to AZD1222 COVID-19 vaccine. Measured with immunoSEQ multiplex PCR; TCRdb has only the in-frame clones, and not every one. The sample gives some 150,000 clones, around nine tenths of which show up once; roughly 1.8% is in the top ten. The material was peripheral blood, obtained 28 days after the second AZD1222 dose. Receptor source: an adult who received the AZD1222 COVID-19 vaccine.

The chain has TRBV4-1 and TRBJ2-2; D is undetermined. CDR1 is MGHRA and CDR2 is YSYEKL in the germline V gene. The V gene lost 0 bases and the J gene lost 1 base, with 6 bases spanning the gap. CDR3 length equals 15 residues. The chain's CDR3 is CASSQEVGNTGELFF. In DNA form, the CDR3 reads TGCGCCAGCAGCCAAGAGGTGGGGAACACCGGGGAGCTGTTTTTT.

This chain joins TRBV3-1 (or the pseudogene TRBV3-2) and TRBJ2-2, with 10 bases aligning to TRBD2. CDR1 and CDR2 from the germline V gene are LGHDT and YNNKEL (reference sequence). CDR3 length equals 16 residues. The V segment lost 6 bases and the J segment 0 bases; nucleotides outside the gene matches: 4. CDR3 in amino acids: CASSGGLAANTGELFF. The DNA for the CDR3 is TGTGCCAGCAGTGGAGGACTAGCGGCGAACACCGGGGAGCTGTTTTTT.

The rearrangement links TRBV27 to TRBJ1-5; 7 bases match TRBD1. Germline V gene lookup returns CDR1 MNHEY and CDR2 SMNVEV (reference sequence). The CDR3 has 18 amino acids. Losses at the gene ends were 1 base for V and 0 bases for J; bases not matched to a gene: 9. CDR3: CASSLYAGTAGSNQPQHF. DNA for the CDR3: TGTGCCAGCAGTTTATATGCCGGGACAGCAGGTAGCAATCAGCCCCAGCATTTT.

This clone was counted a single time. The genes are TRBV12-5 and TRBJ2-1; D perhaps matches TRBD2 (6 bases). CDR1 LGHNT and CDR2 FRNRAP come from the germline V gene. Deletions cut 1 base from V and 8 bases from J, with 18 bases between. The CDR3 consists of 16 residues. The CDR3 sequence is CASGLGIAEEVDEQFF. The DNA for the CDR3 is TGTGCTAGTGGTTTGGGTATAGCGGAGGAGGTTGATGAGCAGTTCTTC.

The chain combines TRBV15 with TRBJ2-5; D possibly uses TRBD1 or TRBD2 (5 bases each). The CDR3 length is 15 residues. Deletions cut 0 bases from V and 8 bases from J, with 16 bases between. The V gene's germline CDR1 is LNHNV and CDR2 YYDKDF (reference sequence). The CDR3 sequence is CATSRDLPSRGTQYF. CDR3 DNA sequence: TGTGCCACCAGCAGAGATCTCCCCTCCCGGGGCACCCAGTACTTC.

The chain combines TRBV30 with TRBJ2-2, with 10 bases fitting TRBD2. Germline lookup yields CDR1 GTSNPN and CDR2 SVGIG (reference sequence). This CDR3 is 14 amino acids long. The V gene end was trimmed by 5 bases and the J gene end by 4 bases; junction bases not matched to a gene: 4. CDR3: CAWDRLAGTGELFF. Written as DNA, the CDR3 is TGTGCCTGGGATCGACTAGCGGGCACCGGGGAGCTGTTTTTT.

The rearrangement uses TRBV7-9 and TRBJ2-1, with 15 bases aligning to TRBD2. CDR1 is SEHNR and CDR2 is FQNEAQ in the germline V gene (reference sequence). V lost 5 bases and J lost 9; bases outside the gene matches: 5. The CDR3 runs to 15 residues. CDR3 DNA sequence: TGTGCCAGCAGCGGACTAGCGGGAGGGCCGGGTGAGCAGTTCTTC. Translating gives CASSGLAGGPGEQFF.

V usage is TRBV6-2 or TRBV6-3 and J usage is TRBJ2-7, with D possibly being TRBD1 (5 bases). The germline gives CDR1 MNHEY, CDR2 SVGEGT. The CDR3 covers 15 residues. Trimming removed 4 bases from V and 3 bases from J, with 16 bases in between. The CDR3 coding sequence is TGTGCCAGCAGTTCGACCAGGGTCACGAGCTACGAGCAGTACTTC. This gives the protein CASSSTRVTSYEQYF.

The genes are TRBV30 and TRBJ2-5; D gene ambiguous. This CDR3 region has 13 residues. The V end lost 0 bases, the J end lost 4 bases, and 9 bases lay between the germline ends. The V gene's germline CDR1 is GTSNPN and CDR2 SVGIG (reference sequence). This chain's CDR3 is CAWSVDGGETQYF. Here the CDR3 DNA reads TGTGCCTGGAGTGTAGATGGCGGAGAGACCCAGTACTTC.

The chain recombines TRBV7-9 with TRBJ2-7; D unresolved. V lost 5 bases to trimming and J lost 7 bases, with 18 bases between them. In germline, CDR1 is SEHNR, CDR2 FQNEAQ (reference sequence). The CDR3 has 14 residues. CDR3 coding DNA: TGTGCCAGCAGCCCAAGGGCCTACGTAATAGAGCAGTACTTC. This sequence encodes CASSPRAYVIEQYF.

The genes are TRBV7-2 and TRBJ1-2; no clear D. From germline, CDR1 is SGHTA and CDR2 FQGNSA. This CDR3 has 13 residues. V dropped 5 bases and J dropped 3 bases, with 10 bases sitting between them. CDR3 sequence: CASSRESDYGYTF. CDR3 in DNA: TGTGCCAGCAGCAGAGAGAGCGACTATGGCTACACCTTC.

The gene calls are TRBV6-6 and TRBJ1-5; 8 bases map to TRBD1. The CDR3 has 15 amino acids. J gave up 4 bases and V 3 bases, and 5 bases lay outside the gene matches. Germline CDR1 MNHNY, CDR2 SVGAGI (reference sequence). This chain's CDR3 is CASSYPQGANQPQHF. The DNA of the CDR3 is TGTGCCAGCAGTTATCCGCAGGGGGCGAATCAGCCCCAGCATTTT.

The V and J genes are TRBV19 and TRBJ2-5; 7 bases line up with TRBD2. The germline V gene encodes CDR1 LNHDA and CDR2 SQIVND (reference sequence). The length of the CDR3 is 12 residues. Trimming cost V 5 bases and J 4 bases; bases outside gene matches: 1. The CDR3: CASSWGGETQYF. CDR3 DNA: TGTGCCAGTAGTTGGGGGGGAGAGACCCAGTACTTC.

The V gene is TRBV12-3 or TRBV12-4, the J gene TRBJ2-1; D might be TRBD2 (6 bases). With 3 bases removed from V and 4 bases from J, the gap between germline ends came to 7 bases. This CDR3 is 13 amino acids long. CDR3 protein: CASSFLAYNEQFF. CDR3 DNA sequence: TGTGCCAGCAGTTTCCTAGCGTACAATGAGCAGTTCTTC.

This clone was picked up a small number of times. The CDR3 region is CASSVAQGSDTEAFF. CDR3 sequence (DNA): TGTGCCAGCAGCGTAGCCCAGGGGTCGGACACTGAAGCTTTCTTT. The chain has TRBV9 and TRBJ1-1; the D gene is possibly TRBD1 (6 bases). Germline V CDR1 and CDR2: SGDLS, YYNGEE. CDR3 size: 15 residues. The V end lost 0 bases, the J end lost 3 bases, and 12 bases lay between the germline ends.

The V gene is TRBV7-9, the J gene TRBJ1-6; a possible D gene is TRBD1 (6 bases). The germline V gene encodes CDR1 SEHNR and CDR2 FQNEAQ (reference sequence). This CDR3 comprises 16 residues. The V end lost 5 bases, the J end lost 2 bases, and 13 bases lay between the germline ends. CDR3 nucleotides: TGTGCCAGCAGCCGCAGGGCAGGGGCCTATAATTCACCCCTCCACTTT. Translated, it gives CASSRRAGAYNSPLHF.

The V gene is TRBV9, the J gene TRBJ2-6; D ambiguous. The V end was cut by 4 bases, the J end by 0 bases, with 8 bases between. The length of the CDR3 is 15 residues. The germline V gene has CDR1 SGDLS and CDR2 YYNGEE. The chain's CDR3 is CASSSRYSGANVLTF. The CDR3, as DNA: TGTGCCAGCAGCTCCCGGTACTCTGGGGCCAACGTCCTGACTTTC.

The chain has TRBV28 and TRBJ2-5, with no clear D. This CDR3 contains 18 residues. CDR1 and CDR2 from the germline V gene are MDHEN and SYDVKM. V was clipped by 2 bases and J by 1 base, with 20 bases between them. CDR3 sequence reads: CASSLDNRESDSQETQYF. DNA for the CDR3: TGTGCCAGCAGTTTAGATAATAGAGAGTCCGACTCCCAAGAGACCCAGTACTTC.

V and J are TRBV20-1 and TRBJ1-5; no reliable D call. Germline V CDR1 and CDR2: DFQATT, SNEGSKA (reference sequence). This CDR3 comprises 14 residues. V shed 3 bases and J shed 4 bases, with 13 bases lying between them. In nucleotides, the CDR3 is TGCAGTGCTAGTTCGGGAAAGGTAAATCAGCCCCAGCATTTT. Amino acids: CSASSGKVNQPQHF.